This TCR beta chain came from a study of T-cell reconstitution after alpha-beta-depleted transplantation in children. Researchers prepared the TCRbeta library using unique molecular identifiers, the study reports. TCRdb re-called the PCR reads with MiXCR, one entry per CDR3 protein. Altogether a few hundred thousand distinct CDR3 sequences are present, 25% to 30% being singletons, with the ten largest covering 35% to 40%. With 6 bases clipped from V and 4 bases from J, the junction kept 8 bases outside the gene matches. Looked up from germline, CDR1 is DFQATT and CDR2 is SNEGSKA (reference sequence). The CDR3 runs 14 residues.

The starting material was PBMCs, obtained before TCRalphabeta/CD19-depleted stem cell transplant. The TCR comes from a boy younger than two with Wiskott-Aldrich syndrome, due to receive a stem cell transplant. V is TRBV20-1 and J is TRBJ2-1, with TRBD2 matching over 8 bases. CDR3 in amino acids: CSAPQREKYNEQFF. CDR3 in DNA: TGCAGTGCCCCCCAGCGGGAGAAGTACAATGAGCAGTTCTTC.